This T cell receptor beta chain was captured in a study of neurological immune-mediated disorders. Overall study: The study included around 34 multiple sclerosis patients, approximately 31 relapsing-remitting and 3 secondary progressive.

Germline values: CDR1 SGHTA, CDR2 FQGNSA. The CDR3 runs to 15 residues. Trimming took 6 bases from V and 7 from J; bases not matched to a gene: 9. Synthesis of cDNA was performed by 5'RACE using 10-nucleotide random UMIs. One entry per CDR3 protein, called by TCRdb with MiXCR from the 5' RACE reads. Of approximately 26,000 distinct CDR3 sequences listed, roughly 2.7% are singletons. Study-wide findings and caveats: Whereas HTLV-1-associated myelopathy showed the most TCR clonal expansion, multiple sclerosis showed the least, with levels below those of healthy controls. When repertoires were grouped phylogenetically, those of 18 of 34 multiple sclerosis patients fell into one related-CDR3 cluster, a possible signature.

This clonotype was recorded at least ten times. What it recognizes is unknown. The TCR originated in a woman aged 45-60 years with multiple sclerosis. The gene calls are TRBV7-2 and TRBJ2-2, with 9 bases fitting TRBD2. The sequenced sample consisted of PBMCs. This CDR3 reads CASRFAGGPVGELFF. In nucleotides, the CDR3 is TGTGCCAGCAGATTTGCGGGGGGGCCCGTCGGGGAGCTGTTTTTT.